These 16 T cell receptor beta chains were sequenced from one sample in a study of blood T cells in healthy people across ages. Then a second PCR, running about 6 to 11 cycles, was carried out with a sample-barcoded 5' primer and a J-beta primer mix. Via MiXCR, TCRdb re-called the 5' RACE reads, giving one row per CDR3 protein. The repertoire holds about 670,000 distinct CDR3 sequences, with 40% to 65% as singletons. The sequenced material came from blood. These receptors all stem from a woman aged 80 or over in good health.

This clonotype came up many times. V usage is TRBV2 and J usage is TRBJ1-6; maybe TRBD1 (5 bases). The CDR3 totals 14 residues. Trimming took off 4 bases at V and 5 bases at J, with 9 bases between the two ends. From germline, CDR1 is SNHLY and CDR2 FYNNEI. CDR3 nucleotide sequence: TGTGCCAGCAGTGCTGTGGGGGATAATTCACCCCTCCACTTT. Translating gives CASSAVGDNSPLHF.

On this clonotype itself: One end of the junction varies from germline; a read error may be responsible. J is TRBJ2-5 and V is TRBV7-9; 7 bases match TRBD1. The CDR3 runs to 15 residues. Germline values: CDR1 SEHNR, CDR2 FQNEAQ (reference sequence). CDR3: CASSQSDRYQEAQYF. CDR3 bases: TGTGCCAGCAGCCAATCGGACAGGTACCAAGAGGCCCAGTACTTC. The variable domain in full, completed from reference TRBV7-9 and TRBJ2-5, reads DTGVSQNPRHKITKRGQNVTFRCDPISEHNRLYWYRQTLGQGPEFLTYFQNEAQLEKSRLLSDRFSAERPKGSFSTLEIQRTEQGDSAMYLCASSQSDRYQEAQYFGPGTRLLVL.

In its sample, this clonotype was seen a few times. CDR3 sequence (DNA): TGTGCCAGCAGTTTAAGAAGATCCCAAACTGCGGGAGCTTTCTTT. Its protein is CASSLRRSQTAGAFF. The V call is TRBV12-3 or TRBV12-4, the J call TRBJ1-1; D is ambiguous. The CDR3 loop spans 15 amino acids. With 2 bases removed from V and 10 bases from J, the gap between germline ends came to 20 bases.

Notes on this clonotype: A much larger clone sits a single nucleotide away, making a read error possible. V usage is TRBV12-3 or TRBV12-4 and J usage is TRBJ2-3, with D possibly being TRBD1 (5 bases). V was cut by 9 bases and J by 3 bases, with 13 bases left in between. The CDR3 length is 13 residues. The CDR3 spells CASTPDTTDTQYF. The CDR3 DNA is TGTGCCAGTACACCGGACACAACAGATACGCAGTATTTT.

V and J are TRBV20-1 and TRBJ2-3; 9 positions match TRBD2. Trimming removed 2 bases from V and 6 bases from J; junction bases left unmatched: 3. Germline loops: CDR1 DFQATT, CDR2 SNEGSKA (reference sequence). This CDR3 is 13 amino acids long. The CDR3 DNA is TGCAGTGCTAGACTAGCGGGAAGGGATACGCAGTATTTT. Protein sequence: CSARLAGRDTQYF.

The genes are TRBV28 and TRBJ2-2, with TRBD2 matching over 8 bases. From germline, CDR1 is MDHEN and CDR2 SYDVKM. V lost 3 bases and J lost 3; bases outside the gene matches: 6. There are 16 residues in the CDR3. The CDR3 region has the DNA TGTGCCAGCAGTTTCCCGGGAGGGGCGTACACCGGGGAGCTGTTTTTT. Residues: CASSFPGGAYTGELFF.

The chain links TRBV7-2 to TRBJ1-2, with D uncertain. CDR3 length equals 13 residues. V was shortened by 1 base and J by 7 bases, with 10 bases between the two germline ends. CDR1 is SGHTA and CDR2 is FQGNSA in the germline V gene. DNA of the CDR3: TGTGCCAGCAGCTTAGGGCATTGGGTTGGCTACACCTTC. Translation: CASSLGHWVGYTF.

The chain couples TRBV4-2 to TRBJ2-2; no clear D. The CDR3 runs 12 residues. Germline CDR1 and CDR2: LGHNA and YNFKEQ. V lost 0 bases and J 9 bases, leaving 5 bases between the germline ends. The CDR3 region has the DNA TGTGCCAGCAGCCAAGATCAGCGGGAGCTGTTTTTT. Protein: CASSQDQRELFF.

This clonotype was observed a handful of times. The rearrangement uses TRBV6-6 and TRBJ1-5; D not certain. V was cut by 8 bases and J by 9 bases, with 8 bases left in between. The CDR3 sequence is 10 residues long. Germline CDR1 MNHNY, CDR2 SVGAGI (reference sequence). The CDR3: CASGYAPQHF. The CDR3 DNA reads TGTGCCAGCGGGTACGCGCCCCAGCATTTT.

A note on this clonotype: A much larger clone differs by one base, so this may be a read error. This chain uses TRBV5-1 with TRBJ2-1; TRBD1 agrees at 9 bases. Losses at the gene ends were 4 bases for V and 4 bases for J; bases not matched to a gene: 6. This CDR3 is 15 amino acids long. Looked up from germline, CDR1 is SGHRS and CDR2 is YFSETQ. CDR3 amino acids: CASSPAGQGYNEQFF. The CDR3, as DNA: TGCGCCAGCAGCCCGGCGGGACAGGGTTACAATGAGCAGTTCTTC. The full variable domain, in which reference TRBV5-1 and TRBJ2-1 provide the parts outside the CDR3, is KAGVTQTPRYLIKTRGQQVTLSCSPISGHRSVSWYQQTPGQGLQFLFEYFSETQRNKGNFPGRFSGRQFSNSRSEMNVSTLELGDSALYLCASSPAGQGYNEQFFGPGTRLTVL.

The rearrangement links TRBV7-9 to TRBJ2-1; D gene ambiguous. V gave up 2 bases and J gave up 10 bases, with 6 bases separating them. Germline CDR1 reads SEHNR; CDR2 reads FQNEAQ (reference sequence). This CDR3 is built from 11 residues. This CDR3 reads CASSLRWEQFF. CDR3 DNA sequence: TGTGCCAGCAGCTTAAGGTGGGAGCAGTTCTTC.

This clonotype was seen many times. The chain uses TRBV5-1 and TRBJ2-5; a possible D gene is TRBD1 (6 bases). CDR1 is SGHRS and CDR2 is YFSETQ in the germline V gene. The CDR3 has 15 amino acids. Trimming shortened V by 2 bases and J by 2 bases, and 13 bases separated the two germline ends. CDR3 loop: CASSFLTGWQETQYF. Here the CDR3 DNA reads TGCGCCAGCAGCTTCCTGACAGGTTGGCAAGAGACCCAGTACTTC.

The CDR3 reads CAIGGVNTDTQYF. In DNA, the CDR3 is TGTGCCATCGGGGGGGTGAACACAGATACGCAGTATTTT. The chain is built from TRBV10-3 and TRBJ2-3; 7 bases fit TRBD2. From germline, CDR1 is ENHRY and CDR2 SYGVKD. This CDR3 is built from 13 residues. V gave up 8 bases and J gave up 2 bases; unmatched junction bases: 4.

In this sample, this clonotype turned up many times. V and J are TRBV21-1 and TRBJ2-5; the table names TRBD1, a call not compared with the DNA. TRBV21-1 is annotated as a pseudogene. The CDR3 extends over 12 amino acids. For the CDR3, the DNA is TGTGCCAGCAGTCGGACTGGCAATGAGCAGTACTTC. Translated, it gives CASSRTGNEQYF.

The V and J genes are TRBV10-3 and TRBJ2-3; D is undetermined. Germline loops: CDR1 ENHRY, CDR2 SYGVKD. The CDR3 runs to 14 residues. The germline V and J ends were trimmed by 6 bases and 2 bases, with 12 bases remaining between them. In DNA form, the CDR3 reads TGTGCCATCAGAAACTATCCTTTCACAGATACGCAGTATTTT. The encoded protein is CAIRNYPFTDTQYF.

The chain combines TRBV7-9 with TRBJ2-6, with a tentative D call TRBD1 (6 bases). CDR1 is SEHNR, CDR2 FQNEAQ, per germline (reference sequence). V was pared by 4 bases and J by 0 bases, with 16 bases between. The CDR3 sequence is 18 residues long. The CDR3 here is CASSYDRLLYSGANVLTF. CDR3 DNA: TGTGCCAGCAGCTACGACAGGCTACTGTACTCTGGGGCCAACGTCCTGACTTTC.